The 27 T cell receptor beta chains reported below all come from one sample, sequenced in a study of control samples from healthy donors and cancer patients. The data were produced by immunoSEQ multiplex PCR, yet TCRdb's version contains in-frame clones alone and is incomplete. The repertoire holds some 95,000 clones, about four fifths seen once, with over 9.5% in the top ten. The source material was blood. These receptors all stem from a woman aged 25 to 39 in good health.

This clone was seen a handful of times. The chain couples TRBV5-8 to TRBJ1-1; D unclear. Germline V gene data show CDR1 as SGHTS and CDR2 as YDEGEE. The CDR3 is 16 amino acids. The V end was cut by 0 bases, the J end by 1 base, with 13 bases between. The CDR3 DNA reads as TGTGCCAGCAGCTTGGGTCATAAAACCGGGAACACTGAAGCTTTCTTT. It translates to CASSLGHKTGNTEAFF.

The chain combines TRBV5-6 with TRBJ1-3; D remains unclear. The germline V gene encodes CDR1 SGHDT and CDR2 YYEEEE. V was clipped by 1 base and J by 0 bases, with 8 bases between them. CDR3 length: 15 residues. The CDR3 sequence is CASSLSPTSGNTIYF. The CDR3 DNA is TGTGCCAGCAGCTTGAGTCCGACCTCTGGAAACACCATATATTTT.

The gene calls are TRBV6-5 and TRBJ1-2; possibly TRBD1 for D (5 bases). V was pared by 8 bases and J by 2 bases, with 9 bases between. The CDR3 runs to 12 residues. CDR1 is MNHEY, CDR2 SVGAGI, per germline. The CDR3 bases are TGTGCCAGCTCGGCAGGGAACTATGGCTACACCTTC. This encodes CASSAGNYGYTF.

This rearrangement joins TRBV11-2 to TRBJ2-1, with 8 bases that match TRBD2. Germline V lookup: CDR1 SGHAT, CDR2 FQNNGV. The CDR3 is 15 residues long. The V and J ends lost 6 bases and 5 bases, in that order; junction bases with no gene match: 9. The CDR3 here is CASRRAGGRNNEQFF. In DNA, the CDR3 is TGTGCCAGCAGGCGGGCGGGGGGCAGAAACAATGAGCAGTTCTTC.

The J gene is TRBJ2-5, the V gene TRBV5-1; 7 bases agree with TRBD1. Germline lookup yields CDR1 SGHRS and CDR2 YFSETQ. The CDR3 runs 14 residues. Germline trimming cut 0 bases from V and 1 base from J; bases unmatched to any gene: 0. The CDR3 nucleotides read TGCGCCAGCAGCTTGGACAGGGGCCAAGAGACCCAGTACTTC. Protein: CASSLDRGQETQYF.

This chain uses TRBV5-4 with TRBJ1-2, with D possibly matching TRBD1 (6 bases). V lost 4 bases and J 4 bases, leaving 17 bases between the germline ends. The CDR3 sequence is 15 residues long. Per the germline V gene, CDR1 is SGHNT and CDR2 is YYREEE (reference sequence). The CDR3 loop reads CASSQGQRTLYGYTF. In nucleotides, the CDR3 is TGTGCCAGCAGCCAAGGACAGAGAACCCTCTATGGCTACACCTTC.

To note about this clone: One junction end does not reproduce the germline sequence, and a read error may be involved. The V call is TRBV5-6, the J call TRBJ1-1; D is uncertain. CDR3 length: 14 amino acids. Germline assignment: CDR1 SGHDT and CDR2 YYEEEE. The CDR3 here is CASSLAGPNAEAFF. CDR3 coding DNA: TGTGCCAGCAGCCTGGCGGGCCCGAACGCTGAAGCTTTCTTT.

The CDR3, as DNA: TGTGCCAGCAGTAGGAGTTATGAGCAGTTCTTC. Amino acids: CASSRSYEQFF. The genes are TRBV6-2 or TRBV6-3 and TRBJ2-1, with no clear D. There are 11 residues in the CDR3. V dropped 5 bases and J dropped 8 bases, with 7 bases sitting between them. Germline V gene lookup returns CDR1 MNHEY and CDR2 SVGEGT.

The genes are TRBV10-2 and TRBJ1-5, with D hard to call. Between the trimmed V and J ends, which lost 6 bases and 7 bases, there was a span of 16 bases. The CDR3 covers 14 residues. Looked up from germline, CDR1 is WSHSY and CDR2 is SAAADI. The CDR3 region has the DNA TGCGCCAGCAGAGGAGTCCAGGACGGGCAGCCCCAGCATTTT. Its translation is CASRGVQDGQPQHF.

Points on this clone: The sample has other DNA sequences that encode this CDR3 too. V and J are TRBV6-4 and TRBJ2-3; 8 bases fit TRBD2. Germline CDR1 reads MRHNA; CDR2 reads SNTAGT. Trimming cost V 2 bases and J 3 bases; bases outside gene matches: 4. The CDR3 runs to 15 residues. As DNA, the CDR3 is TGTGCCAGCAGTGACGGGGCGGGGGGAACAGATACGCAGTATTTT. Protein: CASSDGAGGTDTQYF.

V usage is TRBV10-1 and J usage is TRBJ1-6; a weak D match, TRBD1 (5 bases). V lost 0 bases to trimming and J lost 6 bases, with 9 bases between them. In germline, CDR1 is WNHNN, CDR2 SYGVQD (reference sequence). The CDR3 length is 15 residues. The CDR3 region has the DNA TGCGCCAGCAGTGAGTCGTTAGGGGCTAATTCACCCCTCCACTTT. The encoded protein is CASSESLGANSPLHF.

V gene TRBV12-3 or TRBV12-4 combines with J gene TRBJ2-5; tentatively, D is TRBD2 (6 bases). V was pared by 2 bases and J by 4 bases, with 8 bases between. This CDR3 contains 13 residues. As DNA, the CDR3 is TGTGCCAGCAGTTTACTGGGGGGAGAGACCCAGTACTTC. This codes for CASSLLGGETQYF.

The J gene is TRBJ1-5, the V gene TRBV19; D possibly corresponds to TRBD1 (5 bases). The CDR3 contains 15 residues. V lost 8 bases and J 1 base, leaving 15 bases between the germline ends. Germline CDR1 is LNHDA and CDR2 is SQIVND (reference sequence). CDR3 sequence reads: CASCKWDGSNQPQHF. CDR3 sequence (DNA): TGTGCCAGTTGTAAATGGGACGGCAGCAATCAGCCCCAGCATTTT.

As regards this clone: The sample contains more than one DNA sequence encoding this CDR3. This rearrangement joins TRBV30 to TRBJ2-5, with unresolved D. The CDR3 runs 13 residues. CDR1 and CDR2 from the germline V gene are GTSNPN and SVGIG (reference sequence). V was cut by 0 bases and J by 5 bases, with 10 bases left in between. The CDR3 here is CAWSVVVGETQYF. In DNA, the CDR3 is TGTGCCTGGAGTGTTGTCGTAGGGGAGACCCAGTACTTC.

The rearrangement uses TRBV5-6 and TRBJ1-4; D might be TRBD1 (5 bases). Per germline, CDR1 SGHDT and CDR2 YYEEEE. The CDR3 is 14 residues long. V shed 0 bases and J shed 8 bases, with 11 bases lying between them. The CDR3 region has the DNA TGTGCCAGCAGCTTGGAGGGGCTGGAGGAAAAACTGTTTTTT. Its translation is CASSLEGLEEKLFF.

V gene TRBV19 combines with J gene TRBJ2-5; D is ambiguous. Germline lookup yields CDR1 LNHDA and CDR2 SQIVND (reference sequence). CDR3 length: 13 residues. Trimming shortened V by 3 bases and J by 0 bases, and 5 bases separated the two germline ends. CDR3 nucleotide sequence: TGTGCCAGTAGTATTCTAGACCAAGAGACCCAGTACTTC. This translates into CASSILDQETQYF. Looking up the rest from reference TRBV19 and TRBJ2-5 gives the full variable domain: DGGITQSPKYLFRKEGQNVTLSCEQNLNHDAMYWYRQDPGQGLRLIYYSQIVNDFQKGDIAEGYSVSREKKESFPLTVTSAQKNPTAFYLCASSILDQETQYFGPGTRLLVL.

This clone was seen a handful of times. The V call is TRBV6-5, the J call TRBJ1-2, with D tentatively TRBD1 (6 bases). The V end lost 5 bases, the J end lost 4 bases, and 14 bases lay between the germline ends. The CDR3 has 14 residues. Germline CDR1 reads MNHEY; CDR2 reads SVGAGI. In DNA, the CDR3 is TGTGCCAGCAGTCGGGGGGGCCTGGCCTATGGCTACACCTTC. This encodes CASSRGGLAYGYTF.

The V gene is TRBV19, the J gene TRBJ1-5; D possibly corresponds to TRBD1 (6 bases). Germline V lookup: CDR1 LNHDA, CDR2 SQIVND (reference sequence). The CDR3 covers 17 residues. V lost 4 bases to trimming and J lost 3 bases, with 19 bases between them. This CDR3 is CASSTRQAGASNQPQHF. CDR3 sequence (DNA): TGTGCCAGTAGTACCCGGCAAGCGGGGGCCTCCAATCAGCCCCAGCATTTT.

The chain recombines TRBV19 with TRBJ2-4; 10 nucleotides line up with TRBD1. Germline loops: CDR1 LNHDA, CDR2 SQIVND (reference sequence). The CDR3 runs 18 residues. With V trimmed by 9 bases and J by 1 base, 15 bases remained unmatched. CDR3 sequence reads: CASRLRDRGFVAKNIQYF. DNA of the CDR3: TGTGCCAGCCGACTCCGGGACAGGGGATTCGTTGCCAAAAACATTCAGTACTTC.

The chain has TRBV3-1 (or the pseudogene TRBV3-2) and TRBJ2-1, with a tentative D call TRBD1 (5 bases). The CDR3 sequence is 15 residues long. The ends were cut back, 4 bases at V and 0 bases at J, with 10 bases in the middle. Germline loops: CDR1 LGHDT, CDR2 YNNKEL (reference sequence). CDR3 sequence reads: CASSLSGFSYNEQFF. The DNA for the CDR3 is TGTGCCAGCAGCCTCTCAGGGTTCTCCTACAATGAGCAGTTCTTC.

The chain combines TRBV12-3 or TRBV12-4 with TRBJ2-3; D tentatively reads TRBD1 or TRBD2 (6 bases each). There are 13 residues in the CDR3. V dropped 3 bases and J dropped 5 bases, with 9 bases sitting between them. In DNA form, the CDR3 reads TGTGCCAGCAGTTTTGGGGGGCAAGATACGCAGTATTTT. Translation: CASSFGGQDTQYF.

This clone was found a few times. CDR3 sequence: CAWTAQGGYEQYF. CDR3 sequence (DNA): TGTGCCTGGACCGCGCAGGGAGGCTACGAGCAGTACTTC. The chain recombines TRBV30 with TRBJ2-7, with D possibly matching TRBD2 (6 bases). The length of the CDR3 is 13 residues. CDR1 and CDR2 (germline): GTSNPN, SVGIG (reference sequence). Between the trimmed V and J ends, which lost 4 bases and 3 bases, there was a span of 13 bases.

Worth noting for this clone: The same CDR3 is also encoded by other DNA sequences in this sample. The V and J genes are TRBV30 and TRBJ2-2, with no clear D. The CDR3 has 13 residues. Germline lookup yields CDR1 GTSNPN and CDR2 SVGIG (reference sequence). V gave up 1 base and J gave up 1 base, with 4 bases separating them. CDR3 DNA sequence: TGTGCCTGGAGTGGGCGGAACACCGGGGAGCTGTTTTTT. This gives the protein CAWSGRNTGELFF. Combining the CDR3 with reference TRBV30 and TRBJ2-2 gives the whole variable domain SQTIHQWPATLVQPVGSPLSLECTVEGTSNPNLYWYRQAAGRGLQLLFYSVGIGQISSEVPQNLSASRPQDRQFILSSKKLLLSDSGFYLCAWSGRNTGELFFGEGSRLTVL.

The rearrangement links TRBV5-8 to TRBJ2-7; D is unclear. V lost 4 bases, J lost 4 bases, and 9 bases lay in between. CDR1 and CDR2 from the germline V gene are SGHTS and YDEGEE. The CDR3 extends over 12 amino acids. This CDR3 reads CASSLVIYEQYF. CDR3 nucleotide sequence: TGTGCCAGCAGCCTAGTTATTTACGAGCAGTACTTC.

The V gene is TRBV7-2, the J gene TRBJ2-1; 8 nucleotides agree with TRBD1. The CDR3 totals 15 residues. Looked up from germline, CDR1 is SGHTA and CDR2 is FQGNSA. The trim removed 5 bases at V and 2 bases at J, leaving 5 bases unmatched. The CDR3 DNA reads TGTGCCAGCAGCGTTAGGACAGGGCCCTACAATGAGCAGTTCTTC. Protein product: CASSVRTGPYNEQFF.

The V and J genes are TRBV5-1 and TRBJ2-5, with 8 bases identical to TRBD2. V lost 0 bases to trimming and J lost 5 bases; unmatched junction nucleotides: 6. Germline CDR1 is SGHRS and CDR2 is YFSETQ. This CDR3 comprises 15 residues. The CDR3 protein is CASSLVGLAGETQYF. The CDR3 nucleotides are TGCGCCAGCAGCTTGGTTGGACTAGCCGGGGAGACCCAGTACTTC.

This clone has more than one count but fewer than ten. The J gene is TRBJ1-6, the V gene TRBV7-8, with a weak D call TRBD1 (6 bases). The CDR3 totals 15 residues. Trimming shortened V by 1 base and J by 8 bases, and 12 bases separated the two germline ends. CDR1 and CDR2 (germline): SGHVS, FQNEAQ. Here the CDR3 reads CASSLGAGADSPLHF. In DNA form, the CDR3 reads TGTGCCAGCAGCTTAGGGGCAGGGGCGGATTCACCCCTCCACTTT.